Below, one T cell receptor beta chain is given with its context. This clone occurred a few times. It has no known antigen specificity. Nothing much larger sits one base from this clone, and base qualities are not available. The cohort consisted of 666 healthy bone marrow donors. At the time of sampling, every cohort member was nominally healthy, though immune exposures that went unrecorded were likely present. The donor was CMV seronegative and belonged to the group of 380 or so seronegative cohort members. A peripheral blood sample was collected from each donor, and TCR beta sequencing was performed on peripheral blood mononuclear cells. Genomic DNA extraction from the blood cell samples was performed with the Qiagen DNeasy Blood Extraction Kit. V has 2 bases trimmed and J has 5 bases trimmed; junction bases matching no gene number 8. The CDR3 sequence holds 15 residues, the cysteine and phenylalanine included. Only the CDR3 DNA is retained, 45 bases long and in frame from the first base. As encoded in the germline V gene (reference sequence), CDR1 is SEHNR while CDR2 is FQNEAQ.

This record comes from a study of cytomegalovirus exposure and HLA in healthy donors (dated by TCRdb to the late 2010s). For the study in its entirety: According to an earlier analysis of 587 of the donors, 200 million or so T cells yielded 117 million unique TCR beta sequences and around 280 Gb of sequence data. About 300 gigabases of sequencing data and 75 million to 85 million unique TCR sequences made up an early release that covered several hundred HLA-typed donors. Of the roughly 410 genotyped donors, roughly 80% were placed in the genetic ancestry cluster associated with self-reported Caucasian donors. The study aimed to test whether cataloging public T cell receptors could reveal signatures of past pathogen exposure. Using immunosequencing, the study profiled T cell repertoires from 666 subjects and related those repertoires to cytomegalovirus serostatus. Besides the first cohort of approximately 710 subjects, a separate validation cohort made up of 120 different subjects was used. High-throughput TCR immunosequencing, statistical association of individual TCRs with disease status, and machine learning were combined to predict cytomegalovirus infection status. To study patterns of TCR occurrence, a later analysis re-analyzed previously published TCR beta repertoires from 600 to 750 donors and added high-resolution HLA genotyping. Rather than using new phenotypic data, the later analysis identified candidate immune exposures from TCR beta sequences and from how often those sequences occurred across donors. To decide whether each TCR beta V gene segment behaved as functional or pseudogenic, an earlier analysis of approximately 600 of the donors relied on high-throughput TCR beta sequencing. Alongside the repertoire data, information on donor age, sex, ethnicity and CMV serostatus was compiled. In a later genetic analysis, genome-wide SNP genotypes for about 60% of the 666 donors were used, and that subset was treated as a discovery cohort. Every repertoire in the discovery cohort had been generated on one and the same sequencing platform. HLA typing included class I and class II loci at four-digit resolution. The number of donors typed differed by locus, with about 629-630 for A, B, C, DRB1 and DQB1, around 560 for DQA1, 600 to 610 for DPA1, and about 450 for DPB1. Four or five DR-DQ haplotypes were handled as single units for association and clustering because linkage in the cohort was strong. Among some 400 genotyped donors of the cohort, an average of roughly 230,000 unique TCR beta nucleotide sequences was sequenced per donor, of which roughly 17% were non-productive. Findings and caveats that apply to the study as a whole: HLA typing was unavailable for some donors at each locus, so association tests used only the typed subset. A cluster of highly shared sequence variants was judged likely to be a technical artifact of the sequencing pipeline. According to a later analysis, TCR association rates differed among HLA loci, with DRB1 alleles showing the most associated TCRs and HLA-C alleles showing the fewest. Only TCR beta chains were sequenced in this cohort, and the absence of alpha or paired-chain data limited detectable features. In a later genetic analysis, a missense DCLRE1C variant was associated with V-gene and J-gene trimming of TCR beta chains, and the association was replicated in an independent cohort. The authors suggested that the approach could potentially be generalized to other disease states and immunological phenotypes. Some IMGT-functional V segments, including TRBV6-2 and TRBV6-3, could not be distinguished by the 87-base-pair reads and were therefore excluded. According to a later analysis, most CMV-associated TCR beta chains appeared to be HLA-restricted, and the HLA associations seemed to be driven largely by CMV exposure. A further reported finding was that TCR beta sequences accurately predicted the HLA-A and HLA-B alleles for most subjects in the first cohort. At a false discovery rate of 0.05, a later analysis linked under 20,000 TCR beta sequences to specific HLA alleles. A few of the identified cytomegalovirus-associated TCR beta chains were confirmed in vitro to be specific for cytomegalovirus antigens. Most TCR sequences were observed very rarely across donors, whereas some public TCRs were present in many individuals. Correlated functional status among segregating V segments might be attributable to linkage disequilibrium, but an unknown experimental factor could not be ruled out. An earlier analysis of roughly 570 of the donors showed that most TCR beta V segments appeared in productive rearrangements either about 87% or about 30% of the time, which broadly matched IMGT annotations. The earlier analysis of approximately 560 of the donors excluded 15 to 20 rarely observed V segments, including chromosome 9 orphons, because counts were too low. CMV serostatus was the only immune exposure information available for the cohort. The classifier was reported to diagnose cytomegalovirus status with high specificity and sensitivity in both the original cohort and the validation cohort. Roughly uniform sequencing depth across donors was assumed in presence/absence analyses, although this assumption may not hold. When HLA alleles, especially DR and DQ, strongly co-occurred, attributing TCR associations to individual alleles was difficult. A later analysis reported that several top co-occurrence clusters appeared linked to parvovirus B19, influenza, CMV and Epstein-Barr virus. A total of roughly 160 TCR beta chains were listed by the study as associated with cytomegalovirus. A later genetic analysis reported fewer N-insertions in productive TCRs among donors in an Asian-associated ancestry cluster than the approximately 670-donor mean. A later analysis found that HLA-associated TCR beta chains were more clonally expanded and had lower generation probabilities than equally common non-associated chains.

The library was produced with the immunoSEQ multiplex PCR assay. For the multiplex PCR, a mixture combining 60 forward primers for TCR Vbeta segments and 13 reverse primers for TCR Jbeta segments was used. The CDR3 region of rearranged TCR beta genes was amplified from genomic DNA by a multiplex PCR assay. Amplified TCR beta libraries were sequenced as 87-base-pair reads on the Illumina HiSeq System. From the authors' description of their analysis: In a later analysis, tens of millions of unique TCR beta chains were counted across the approximately 640 repertoires, and roughly 10 million of these chains were shared by at least two donors. Raw reads were error-corrected and collapsed into unique sequences with a nearest-neighbor algorithm that merged closely related sequences to remove PCR and sequencing errors. Alignment of CDR3 sequences to IMGT reference sequences was used to assign V, D and J gene segments. For a sequence to be retained, a match of at least six nucleotides was required to both a V gene segment and a J gene segment. Rearrangements were classified as productive when the CDR3 lacked stop codons and remained in frame with V and J, and all other rearrangements were classified as non-productive. Following IMGT convention, CDR3 was defined as the stretch from the second conserved V-encoded cysteine up to the conserved J-encoded phenylalanine. Sequences without an unambiguous match to a single V gene segment were excluded from the earlier analysis of a few hundred of the donors. An earlier analysis of 587 of the donors called V segments functional above 56.7% productive rearrangements and segregating when the between-donor standard deviation exceeded 5%. A statistical classification framework was built to diagnose cytomegalovirus status from the catalog of TCR beta chain sequences. V and J gene assignment, in a later analysis, came from comparing TCR nucleotide sequences with IMGT/GENE-DB human TR gene sequences. The TCRdist pipeline was used in a later analysis to assign CDR3 sequences and most-parsimonious VDJ recombination scenarios. In a later analysis, every TCR beta chain was defined by the combination of its CDR3 amino acid sequence and its V-gene family, and reads without a unique V-gene family were dropped. A later analysis removed 592 highly shared, low-generation-probability nucleotide sequences to deal with suspected cross-contamination and a sequencing artifact. For each public chain, a later analysis derived a clonal expansion index from normalized ranks of inferred template counts within each repertoire. In a later analysis, generation probabilities were computed using a VDJ recombination model fitted to out-of-frame rearrangements, and the results were checked against IGoR. In a later analysis, TCR-TCR, TCR-HLA and TCR-CMV co-occurrence was scored with hypergeometric tests, and a repertoire-size bias correction was applied to TCR pairs. False discovery rates were estimated in a later analysis by permuting HLA or CMV assignments 20 times. In a later analysis, co-occurring TCRs were grouped using DBSCAN, with TCRdist sequence similarity added in when clustering inside HLA-allele-positive subsets. For co-occurrence clustering, repertoires with fewer than 30,000 or more than 120,000 public chains were excluded, along with about five repertoires with anomalous nucleotide sharing. In its TCRdb copy, this immuneACCESS table keeps in-frame sequences only and misses some clones. Where compared with another copy, unresolved V genes explain less than half of these, and the others have no known cause. From that table come the V and J calls and clone size; the DNA was used to work out D and trimming. The sample table records 65,000 to 85,000 clones; 86% of these occur just once. Less than 2.5% of the sample lies in the top ten.

The specimen sequenced was PBMCs. The origin of this receptor is a woman in her twenties or thirties in good health and CMV-seronegative. The V gene is TRBV7-9 and the J gene is TRBJ2-5; a stretch of 7 junction bases matches TRBD2. The CDR3 in this case is CASSLNLRERETQYF. The nucleotides are TGTGCCAGCAGCTTAAATTTGCGGGAGCGGGAGACCCAGTACTTC.